The entry below gives a single T cell receptor beta chain sequence along with its context. The sample comes from a study of blood T cell repertoires in COVID-19. The overall study: Acute and convalescent COVID-19 specimens originated in the United States, Italy and Spain. In each case, the material was cDNA or gDNA derived from T cells, B-cell-depleted T cells, or PBMCs.

Original analysis: Reference gene primer amplification gave estimated nucleated cell counts. The table came from immunoSEQ multiplex PCR; TCRdb's copy has only in-frame clones and leaves some out. Clonal size and the V and J genes are those of that table, whereas D and trimming came from the DNA. The data show roughly 250,000 clones, with 65% to 80% seen just once and roughly 4.2% held by the top ten. V dropped 2 bases and J dropped 4 bases, with 8 bases sitting between them. CDR3 length: 13 amino acids. Germline CDR1 MDHEN, CDR2 SYDVKM. The rearrangement uses TRBV28 and TRBJ1-2, with TRBD1 as a possible D gene (5 bases). The TCR sequence derives from a woman aged 40-49 years with active or convalescent COVID-19. Sequenced material: peripheral blood. CDR3: CASSLSGAYGYTF. CDR3 sequence (DNA): TGTGCCAGCAGTTTAAGCGGGGCCTATGGCTACACCTTC.